These 21 T cell receptor beta chains were all obtained from the same sample, sequenced in a study of OX40 agonist ivuxolimab in advanced cancers. The method was immunoSEQ multiplex PCR; TCRdb's version includes in-frame clones alone and lacks a portion of them. The data contain more than 60,000 clones, roughly four fifths of them singletons. The sample consisted of CD4+ or CD8+ T cells sorted from blood, taken in a trial of the OX40 agonist ivuxolimab. The receptors stem from an adult with an advanced solid tumor such as melanoma, head and neck, liver or kidney cancer.

The rearrangement uses TRBV6-4 and TRBJ1-1; perhaps TRBD1 as D (6 bases). Trimming took 2 bases from V and 3 from J, leaving 7 bases between them. Germline CDR1 is MRHNA and CDR2 is SNTAGT. CDR3 length: 13 amino acids. In DNA, the CDR3 is TGTGCCAGCAGTGACCGACAGGACACTGAAGCTTTCTTT. The encoded protein is CASSDRQDTEAFF.

This rearrangement joins TRBV18 to TRBJ1-1; possible D gene TRBD1, 6 bases. CDR3 length: 14 amino acids. Trimming left V 4 bases short and J 4 bases short, with 13 bases between. CDR1 and CDR2 from the germline V gene are KGHSH and LQKENI. CDR3 sequence reads: CASSLEGVSTEAFF. The CDR3 nucleotides read TGTGCCAGCTCACTTGAGGGGGTAAGCACTGAAGCTTTCTTT.

V usage is TRBV6-1 and J usage is TRBJ1-6, with a weak D call TRBD1 (5 bases). From germline, CDR1 is MNHNS and CDR2 SASEGT. Trimming cost V 8 bases and J 6 bases, with 14 bases left between them. The CDR3 runs to 14 residues. The CDR3 here is CASGAGNLNSPLHF. Here the CDR3 DNA reads TGTGCCAGCGGGGCAGGGAATCTTAATTCACCCCTCCACTTT.

CDR3 residues: CASSLVGRVGTDTQYF. The CDR3 region has the DNA TGCGCCAGCAGCTTGGTTGGCAGGGTGGGTACAGATACGCAGTATTTT. The chain uses TRBV5-1 and TRBJ2-3; D is possibly TRBD1 (5 bases). This CDR3 has 16 amino acids. V lost 0 bases and J 3 bases, leaving 14 bases between the germline ends. Germline CDR1 SGHRS, CDR2 YFSETQ.

J is TRBJ1-1 and V is TRBV7-2; 7 nucleotides agree with TRBD1. Germline values: CDR1 SGHTA, CDR2 FQGNSA. With V trimmed by 6 bases and J by 6 bases, 13 bases remained unmatched. The CDR3 totals 15 residues. CDR3 amino acids: CASRRDSGFLAEAFF. The CDR3 nucleotides read TGTGCCAGCAGAAGGGACAGCGGTTTTCTCGCTGAAGCTTTCTTT.

The table lists this clone with a few counts. This chain joins TRBV18 and TRBJ1-2; weak D call: TRBD1 (5 bases). CDR1 and CDR2 from the germline V gene are KGHSH and LQKENI. The V and J ends lost 5 bases and 1 base respectively, with 11 bases between them. The CDR3 totals 14 residues. The CDR3 bases are TGTGCCAGCTCAGGGGCAGGGCTTAACTATGGCTACACCTTC. This translates into CASSGAGLNYGYTF.

In DNA, the CDR3 is TGTGCCAGCAGCAAGTCCTCCGGACGAATGAGCTCTGGAAACACCATATATTTT. Protein sequence: CASSKSSGRMSSGNTIYF. The chain is built from TRBV7-8 and TRBJ1-3; D not resolved. V was trimmed by 5 bases and J by 0 bases, leaving 20 bases between them. This CDR3 spans 18 amino acids. CDR1 and CDR2 (germline): SGHVS, FQNEAQ.

The rearrangement uses TRBV7-2 and TRBJ2-3; 13 bases fit TRBD2. The ends lost 4 bases at V and 4 bases at J; junction bases unmatched: 2. CDR3 size: 15 residues. The germline V gene encodes CDR1 SGHTA and CDR2 FQGNSA. Here the CDR3 reads CASSSGLAGSDTQYF. CDR3 DNA: TGTGCCAGCAGCTCGGGACTAGCGGGGTCAGATACGCAGTATTTT.

The chain uses TRBV5-1 and TRBJ1-6; 7 bases agree with TRBD1. Germline trimming cut 4 bases from V and 6 bases from J; bases unmatched to any gene: 4. Germline V CDR1 and CDR2: SGHRS, YFSETQ. The CDR3 has 14 residues. In DNA form, the CDR3 reads TGCGCCAGCAGCCAGGGGGAAATTAATTCACCCCTCCACTTT. It codes for CASSQGEINSPLHF.

This clone has only one observation. The chain recombines TRBV7-2 with TRBJ1-5; D is undetermined. V gave up 2 bases and J gave up 7 bases, with 6 bases separating them. Looked up from germline, CDR1 is SGHTA and CDR2 is FQGNSA. CDR3 length: 12 amino acids. The CDR3 nucleotides are TGTGCCAGCAGCTTACAGGCCCAGCCCCAGCATTTT. It specifies CASSLQAQPQHF.

Details on this clone: Germline is not matched at one junction end, which may reflect a read error. The rearrangement joins TRBV11-2 to TRBJ2-7; D perhaps matches TRBD2 (7 bases). The CDR3 is made up of 11 amino acids. CDR1 is SGHAT and CDR2 is FQNNGV in the germline V gene. The CDR3 region has the DNA TGTGCCAGCAGCCCACCGGGGGGCTTTCACTTC. Its protein product is CASSPPGGFHF.

The V call is TRBV4-3, the J call TRBJ1-1; 7 bases are a match to TRBD1. The CDR3 is 15 residues long. Germline V lookup: CDR1 LGHNA, CDR2 YSLEER. The junction had 2 bases not matched to a gene; V was cut back by 1 base and J by 0 bases. CDR3 sequence: CASSQGRGLNTEAFF. The DNA of the CDR3 is TGCGCCAGCAGCCAAGGAAGGGGGCTGAACACTGAAGCTTTCTTT.

The genes are TRBV7-2 and TRBJ2-3; D is possibly TRBD2 (6 bases). Germline assignment: CDR1 SGHTA and CDR2 FQGNSA. The V and J ends lost 4 bases and 0 bases respectively, with 11 bases between them. The CDR3 is 15 residues long. The CDR3 loop reads CASSSQRVSTDTQYF. The CDR3 nucleotides read TGTGCCAGCAGCTCTCAGCGGGTTAGCACAGATACGCAGTATTTT.

The CDR3, as DNA: TGTGCCAGCAGTGAACGCTTCGCCGGGGAGCTGTTTTTT. Protein product: CASSERFAGELFF. J is TRBJ2-2 and V is TRBV25-1; D is ambiguous. Germline V CDR1 and CDR2: MGHDK, SYGVNS. Trimming stripped 2 bases from V and 6 bases from J, with 7 bases between. There are 13 residues in the CDR3.

The rearrangement links TRBV5-4 to TRBJ1-2; D gene uncertain. This CDR3 is built from 13 residues. CDR1 is SGHNT and CDR2 is YYREEE in the germline V gene (reference sequence). Deletions cut 0 bases from V and 4 bases from J, with 7 bases between. CDR3: CASSLADGYGYTF. For the CDR3, the DNA is TGTGCCAGCAGCTTGGCCGACGGCTATGGCTACACCTTC.

The chain links TRBV5-1 to TRBJ2-5, with 8 bases that match TRBD1. The CDR3 has 14 amino acids. The J segment lost 4 bases and the V segment lost 4 bases, leaving 6 bases of the junction unmatched. CDR1 is SGHRS, CDR2 YFSETQ, per germline. The CDR3 reads CASSPRTGPETQYF. CDR3 DNA: TGCGCCAGCAGCCCCCGGACAGGGCCAGAGACCCAGTACTTC.

The rearrangement joins TRBV2 to TRBJ1-1; D remains unclear. The germline V gene has CDR1 SNHLY and CDR2 FYNNEI. V was pared by 8 bases and J by 0 bases, with 4 bases between. This CDR3 contains 11 residues. For the CDR3, the DNA is TGTGCCAGCGACCTGAACACTGAAGCTTTCTTT. Amino acids: CASDLNTEAFF.

The rearrangement uses TRBV28 and TRBJ2-2; 10 bases align to TRBD1. This CDR3 contains 16 residues. CDR1 MDHEN and CDR2 SYDVKM come from the germline V gene. V shed 5 bases and J 6 bases; nucleotides not matched to a gene: 9. CDR3 nucleotide sequence: TGTGCCAGCAGTCCGTGGACAGGGGGGAGCGCCGGGGAGCTGTTTTTT. This sequence encodes CASSPWTGGSAGELFF.

The gene calls are TRBV5-1 and TRBJ1-3; maybe TRBD1 (6 bases). Germline CDR1 is SGHRS and CDR2 is YFSETQ. V was pared by 3 bases and J by 0 bases, with 16 bases between. This CDR3 has 17 residues. CDR3 coding DNA: TGCGCCAGCAGCTCCCCAGAGGGGGACTTCTCTGGAAACACCATATATTTT. Translating it yields CASSSPEGDFSGNTIYF.

This clone was counted a single time. The chain carries TRBV6-1 and TRBJ1-2, with D possibly being TRBD1 (6 bases). Trimming pared 4 bases from V and 8 bases from J, leaving 17 bases between. Germline-derived CDR1 and CDR2 are MNHNS and SASEGT. The CDR3 loop spans 14 amino acids. The CDR3 reads CASSVVTGAGGYTF. The CDR3 coding sequence is TGTGCCAGCAGTGTCGTGACGGGGGCGGGCGGCTACACCTTC.

The gene calls are TRBV6-5 and TRBJ1-1; no reliable D call. V was pared by 3 bases and J by 1 base, with 6 bases between. Germline CDR1 and CDR2: MNHEY and SVGAGI. The CDR3 has 13 amino acids. In DNA form, the CDR3 reads TGTGCCAGCAGTTATACAACGAACACTGAAGCTTTCTTT. Translation: CASSYTTNTEAFF.